The 29 T cell receptor beta chains given below trace back to one sample, sequenced in a study of cytomegalovirus exposure and HLA in healthy donors. With 60 Vbeta and 13 Jbeta primers, the PCR was carried out. Libraries were prepared by immunoSEQ multiplex PCR; TCRdb keeps only in-frame clonotypes and omits some of them. The sample lists 150,000 or so clones; about 80% were seen once. Input material: PBMCs. The receptors come from a young man in good health and CMV-seropositive.

This chain uses TRBV30 with TRBJ2-3; D gene ambiguous. Trimming removed 6 bases from V and 4 bases from J, with 5 bases in between. This CDR3 is built from 10 residues. The germline V gene encodes CDR1 GTSNPN and CDR2 SVGIG (reference sequence). CDR3 region: CACSPDTQYF. CDR3 DNA: TGTGCCTGTTCTCCAGATACGCAGTATTTT.

This sequence joins TRBV6-1 and TRBJ2-1, with TRBD1 identical over 8 bases. Germline V gene data show CDR1 as MNHNS and CDR2 as SASEGT. CDR3 length equals 14 residues. V trimming: 1 base; J trimming: 10 bases; junction bases outside the gene matches: 6. CDR3 bases: TGTGCCAGCAGTGAAGGGACAGGGCAGTTAGAGCAGTTCTTC. It specifies CASSEGTGQLEQFF.

The rearrangement links TRBV6-5 to TRBJ2-2, with a tentative D call TRBD1 (6 bases). The CDR3 covers 15 residues. CDR1 and CDR2 from the germline V gene are MNHEY and SVGAGI. The V end was cut by 0 bases, the J end by 8 bases, with 13 bases between. The DNA for the CDR3 is TGTGCCAGCAGTTACTCGACGCAGGGGCGAGGGGAGCTGTTTTTT. It yields the protein CASSYSTQGRGELFF.

The J gene is TRBJ2-2, the V gene TRBV27; D possibly corresponds to TRBD1 (6 bases). With 8 bases removed from V and 6 bases from J, the gap between germline ends came to 22 bases. Germline V gene data show CDR1 as MNHEY and CDR2 as SMNVEV (reference sequence). The length of the CDR3 is 16 residues. The CDR3 here is CASPRGQGVLAGELFF. Here the CDR3 DNA reads TGTGCCAGCCCCAGGGGCCAGGGAGTTCTAGCCGGGGAGCTGTTTTTT.

The chain employs TRBV5-6 and TRBJ2-3, with 12 bases matching TRBD2. There are 17 residues in the CDR3. J gave up 1 base and V 1 base, and 4 bases lay outside the gene matches. CDR1 is SGHDT, CDR2 YYEEEE, per germline. The CDR3 bases are TGTGCCAGCAGCTTGAGACTAGCGGGAGCCGGCACAGATACGCAGTATTTT. Translating gives CASSLRLAGAGTDTQYF.

The chain has TRBV19 and TRBJ2-7; D might be TRBD1 (5 bases). The CDR3 has 16 residues. CDR1 and CDR2 (germline): LNHDA, SQIVND (reference sequence). V was trimmed by 4 bases and J by 0 bases, leaving 16 bases between them. CDR3 DNA: TGTGCCAGTAGTAACCCCAGGGCGAGGAGCTCCTACGAGCAGTACTTC. This sequence encodes CASSNPRARSSYEQYF.

The V call is TRBV5-4, the J call TRBJ1-1; TRBD1 matches at 9 bases. The ends lost 3 bases at V and 4 bases at J; junction bases unmatched: 7. Germline CDR1 reads SGHNT; CDR2 reads YYREEE (reference sequence). The CDR3 covers 15 residues. The CDR3 region has the DNA TGTGCCAGCAGCTCCGGGACAGGGTATGGCACTGAAGCTTTCTTT. Protein product: CASSSGTGYGTEAFF.

The chain recombines TRBV6-1 with TRBJ2-7; TRBD1 matches at 8 bases. V was clipped by 7 bases and J by 4 bases; unmatched bases: 9. Germline loops: CDR1 MNHNS, CDR2 SASEGT. The CDR3 sequence is 14 residues long. Here the CDR3 reads CASTPGTGPYEQYF. CDR3 in DNA: TGTGCCAGCACGCCCGGGACAGGACCATACGAGCAGTACTTC.

Only a few counts were recorded for this clone. CDR3 in amino acids: CASSQDPPSGRSNNSPLHF. The CDR3 region has the DNA TGCGCCAGCAGCCAAGATCCCCCGTCAGGCAGGTCCAATAATTCACCCCTCCACTTT. This chain uses TRBV4-1 with TRBJ1-6; no clear D. Trimming took off 0 bases at V and 5 bases at J, with 20 bases between the two ends. The CDR3 runs to 19 residues. Germline values: CDR1 MGHRA, CDR2 YSYEKL.

The chain has TRBV4-1 and TRBJ1-2, with 11 bases lining up with TRBD1. The length of the CDR3 is 16 residues. From germline, CDR1 is MGHRA and CDR2 YSYEKL. Unmatched junction bases numbered 10, after V lost 3 bases and J lost 7 bases. CDR3 loop: CASSHVGGQGASGYTF. The DNA for the CDR3 is TGCGCCAGCAGCCACGTAGGCGGACAGGGGGCTAGTGGCTACACCTTC.

A few counts support this clone. The chain employs TRBV7-2 and TRBJ2-1; possibly TRBD2 for D (6 bases). Germline V gives CDR1 SGHTA, CDR2 FQGNSA. There are 15 residues in the CDR3. The V gene lost 5 bases and the J gene lost 8 bases, with 19 bases spanning the gap. CDR3 in amino acids: CASSPLGGTADEQFF. CDR3 DNA: TGTGCCAGCAGCCCGTTGGGTGGGACTGCCGATGAGCAGTTCTTC.

V and J are TRBV6-1 and TRBJ1-1; D is uncertain. Germline V gene sequence: CDR1 MNHNS, CDR2 SASEGT. The CDR3 runs to 11 residues. V shed 6 bases and J shed 7 bases, with 9 bases lying between them. The chain's CDR3 is CASSDGVEAFF. In nucleotides, the CDR3 is TGTGCCAGCAGCGACGGAGTTGAAGCTTTCTTT.

CDR3 region: CASSGDRVTGELFF. Written as DNA, the CDR3 is TGTGCCAGCAGCGGGGACAGGGTCACCGGGGAGCTGTTTTTT. J is TRBJ2-2 and V is TRBV6-1, with 9 bases that match TRBD1. Losses at the gene ends were 6 bases for V and 4 bases for J; bases not matched to a gene: 3. The CDR3 consists of 14 residues. Germline V CDR1 and CDR2: MNHNS, SASEGT.

The chain couples TRBV27 to TRBJ2-1; 9 positions match TRBD1. The V gene end was trimmed by 5 bases and the J gene end by 7 bases; junction bases not matched to a gene: 6. The germline V gene encodes CDR1 MNHEY and CDR2 SMNVEV (reference sequence). This CDR3 region has 14 residues. CDR3 coding DNA: TGTGCCAGCAGTCTTCCGGGACAGGGAAATGAGCAGTTCTTC. The encoded protein is CASSLPGQGNEQFF.

The chain carries TRBV9 and TRBJ2-3; TRBD2 might be the D (5 bases). Trimming took off 4 bases at V and 4 bases at J, with 10 bases between the two ends. This CDR3 comprises 13 residues. In germline, CDR1 is SGDLS, CDR2 YYNGEE. The CDR3 DNA reads as TGTGCCAGCAGCCCTTTCGGGGCAGATACGCAGTATTTT. Translated: CASSPFGADTQYF.

The genes are TRBV27 and TRBJ2-1; TRBD1 matches at 9 bases. CDR1 is MNHEY, CDR2 SMNVEV, per germline (reference sequence). V dropped 5 bases and J dropped 4; count of bases not matched to a gene: 12. The CDR3 runs 17 residues. The CDR3 bases are TGTGCCAGCAGTCAGCAGACAGGGGGTGTTCCTTACAATGAGCAGTTCTTC. Amino acids: CASSQQTGGVPYNEQFF.

This clone appeared a single time. This chain joins TRBV21-1 and TRBJ2-7; the table calls TRBD2, which could not be checked here. TRBV21-1 is assigned pseudogene status. The CDR3 is 17 residues long. The DNA for the CDR3 is TGTGCCAGCAGCAAAGCGCCGGGGGACCATTTCCATAACGAGCAGTACTTC. This translates into CASSKAPGDHFHNEQYF.

The J gene is TRBJ1-2, the V gene TRBV2; 9 nucleotides align to TRBD1. The CDR3 consists of 13 residues. Germline V gene data show CDR1 as SNHLY and CDR2 as FYNNEI. The junction had 6 bases not matched to a gene; V was cut back by 11 bases and J by 2 bases. The DNA for the CDR3 is TGTGCCGGCTACGGACAGGGGAACTATGGCTACACCTTC. Translation: CAGYGQGNYGYTF.

The V call is TRBV7-9, the J call TRBJ2-3; 10 nucleotides align to TRBD2. This CDR3 has 18 residues. After removal of 0 bases from V and 0 bases from J, the junction contained 6 bases not matched to a gene. Germline loops: CDR1 SEHNR, CDR2 FQNEAQ (reference sequence). Here the CDR3 reads CASSLAPGTSESTDTQYF. The CDR3 coding sequence is TGTGCCAGCAGCTTAGCGCCGGGGACTAGCGAAAGCACAGATACGCAGTATTTT.

The gene calls are TRBV27 and TRBJ2-3, with 14 bases identical to TRBD2. The length of the CDR3 is 16 residues. Germline lookup yields CDR1 MNHEY and CDR2 SMNVEV (reference sequence). With V trimmed by 5 bases and J by 6 bases, 7 bases remained unmatched. The CDR3 DNA follows: TGTGCCAGCAGTAAGACTAGCGGGGGGGCCTTTGATACGCAGTATTTT. This encodes CASSKTSGGAFDTQYF.

This chain links TRBV4-1 with TRBJ2-5; TRBD2 aligns across 10 bases. CDR3 length equals 16 residues. Germline V gives CDR1 MGHRA, CDR2 YSYEKL. The trim removed 0 bases at V and 4 bases at J, leaving 5 bases unmatched. The CDR3: CASSQEQRGGRETQYF. The CDR3 DNA is TGCGCCAGCAGCCAAGAGCAGCGGGGGGGACGAGAGACCCAGTACTTC.

The CDR3, as DNA: TGTGCCAGCAGCGCGACAGATATACCCTACGAGCAGTACTTC. It encodes CASSATDIPYEQYF. The chain is built from TRBV9 and TRBJ2-7; possible D gene TRBD1, 5 bases. This CDR3 has 14 residues. From germline, CDR1 is SGDLS and CDR2 YYNGEE. The germline V and J ends were trimmed by 3 bases and 2 bases, with 12 bases remaining between them.

This chain uses TRBV15 with TRBJ1-2; a possible D gene is TRBD1 (5 bases). V lost 2 bases and J lost 4, with 8 bases in between. Germline loops: CDR1 LNHNV, CDR2 YYDKDF (reference sequence). The CDR3 is 13 amino acids. The CDR3 DNA reads TGTGCCACCAGCAGAACAGGTGTCTATGGCTACACCTTC. Its protein is CATSRTGVYGYTF.

This clone was counted only a few times. The CDR3 nucleotides read TGTGCCAGCAGCCCGATTCGGACTAGTAGAGCCTACGAGCAGTACTTC. This sequence encodes CASSPIRTSRAYEQYF. The gene calls are TRBV7-9 and TRBJ2-7, with 7 nucleotides matching TRBD2. Trimming removed 5 bases from V and 2 bases from J; junction bases left unmatched: 12. This CDR3 region has 16 residues. Per germline, CDR1 SEHNR and CDR2 FQNEAQ (reference sequence).

This clone was seen once. CDR3 sequence: CASGLVYTDGTYEQYF. The CDR3 bases are TGTGCTAGTGGTTTGGTCTATACCGACGGGACCTACGAGCAGTACTTC. V gene TRBV12-5 combines with J gene TRBJ2-7, with D tentatively TRBD2 (5 bases). The germline V gene has CDR1 LGHNT and CDR2 FRNRAP. The CDR3 consists of 16 residues. Trimming left V 0 bases short and J 2 bases short, with 14 bases between.

In its sample, this clone was seen a few times. The V and J genes are TRBV5-4 and TRBJ1-2, with no clear D. Germline assignment: CDR1 SGHNT and CDR2 YYREEE (reference sequence). The CDR3 extends over 12 amino acids. The V end lost 4 bases, the J end lost 4 bases, and 8 bases lay between the germline ends. The CDR3 reads CASSDDTYGYTF. For the CDR3, the DNA is TGTGCCAGCAGCGACGACACCTATGGCTACACCTTC.

V and J are TRBV27 and TRBJ1-2; 7 nucleotides align to TRBD1. The CDR3 consists of 19 residues. Germline assignment: CDR1 MNHEY and CDR2 SMNVEV (reference sequence). J was trimmed by 4 bases and V by 0 bases; bases with no gene match: 17. Here the CDR3 reads CASSLSGGDSPLRLYGYTF. DNA for the CDR3: TGTGCCAGCAGTTTATCGGGTGGGGACAGTCCCTTACGACTCTATGGCTACACCTTC.

On this clone itself: A junction boundary mismatches the germline segment, possibly from a read error. The CDR3 region is CASGLRQGTTEAFF. DNA of the CDR3: TGCGCCAGCGGCTTGAGGCAGGGTACCACTGAAGCTTTCTTT. The J gene is TRBJ1-1, the V gene TRBV5-1, with D maybe TRBD1 (5 bases). Germline V lookup: CDR1 SGHRS, CDR2 YFSETQ. The CDR3 contains 14 residues. The full variable domain, in which reference TRBV5-1 and TRBJ1-1 provide the parts outside the CDR3, is KAGVTQTPRYLIKTRGQQVTLSCSPISGHRSVSWYQQTPGQGLQFLFEYFSETQRNKGNFPGRFSGRQFSNSRSEMNVSTLELGDSALYLCASGLRQGTTEAFFGQGTRLTVV.

The rearrangement joins TRBV2 to TRBJ1-1; D is unclear. Trimming removed 5 bases at V and 4 bases at J, with 11 bases between. CDR1 and CDR2 (germline): SNHLY, FYNNEI. CDR3 length: 13 residues. CDR3 DNA sequence: TGTGCCAGCAGTCCGGACTGGACCACTGAAGCTTTCTTT. As protein: CASSPDWTTEAFF. Combining the CDR3 with reference TRBV2 and TRBJ1-1 gives the whole variable domain EPEVTQTPSHQVTQMGQEVILRCVPISNHLYFYWYRQILGQKVEFLVSFYNNEISEKSEIFDDQFSVERPDGSNFTLKIRSTKLEDSAMYFCASSPDWTTEAFFGQGTRLTVV.